The 30 T cell receptor beta chains in this list originate from one sample, sequenced in a study of identical twins. MiXCR, run by TCRdb on the 5' RACE reads, gives a single entry per CDR3 protein. Here the sample spans 1.5 million or so distinct CDR3 sequences, 32% being singletons. The sample was cord blood. The source is a newborn girl in good health.

This clonotype was recorded a few times. This sequence joins TRBV28 and TRBJ1-2; a weak D match, TRBD1 (5 bases). The CDR3 runs 17 residues. With 5 bases removed from V and 0 bases from J, the gap between germline ends came to 19 bases. Germline V CDR1 and CDR2: MDHEN, SYDVKM. The CDR3 DNA reads as TGTGCCAGCAGTCCCCGTTTTGGGGGACGGACTAACTATGGCTACACCTTC. Translating gives CASSPRFGGRTNYGYTF.

This clonotype appeared a few times. The J gene is TRBJ1-2, the V gene TRBV3-1, with D possibly being TRBD1 (5 bases). CDR3 length: 15 residues. Looked up from germline, CDR1 is LGHDT and CDR2 is YNNKEL (reference sequence). V lost 1 base and J 3 bases, leaving 12 bases between the germline ends. CDR3 protein: CASSQGGGTYYGYTF. The CDR3 region has the DNA TGTGCCAGCAGCCAAGGCGGTGGGACCTACTATGGCTACACCTTC.

The V gene is TRBV9, the J gene TRBJ2-3, with unresolved D. The germline gives CDR1 SGDLS, CDR2 YYNGEE. V lost 4 bases and J lost 4, with 13 bases in between. This CDR3 comprises 14 residues. The CDR3 here is CASSPKRLPDTQYF. CDR3 bases: TGTGCCAGCAGCCCGAAGCGCCTTCCAGATACGCAGTATTTT.

This clonotype was observed a handful of times. V is TRBV2 and J is TRBJ2-7; tentatively, D is TRBD1 (6 bases). Germline V CDR1 and CDR2: SNHLY, FYNNEI. V dropped 6 bases and J dropped 3 bases, with 18 bases sitting between them. CDR3 length: 15 amino acids. The chain's CDR3 is CASRRRQVEGYEQYF. CDR3 DNA: TGTGCCAGCAGGCGGAGACAGGTTGAAGGCTACGAGCAGTACTTC.

Regarding this clonotype: The junction differs from germline at one of its ends, possibly a read error. CDR3 DNA sequence: TGTGCCAGCAGCTTAAGGGTGGATGGCAGGGCGAACTATGACTACACCTTC. The encoded protein is CASSLRVDGRANYDYTF. The J gene is TRBJ1-2, the V gene TRBV7-2, with D tentatively TRBD1 (5 bases). CDR1 is SGHTA and CDR2 is FQGNSA in the germline V gene. The CDR3 totals 17 residues.

This clonotype was observed at least ten times. The V gene is TRBV5-1, the J gene TRBJ2-3, with D possibly matching TRBD2 (5 bases). Germline values: CDR1 SGHRS, CDR2 YFSETQ. Deletions cut 0 bases from V and 4 bases from J, with 9 bases between. CDR3 length: 14 residues. The CDR3 loop is CASSLAGWADTQYF. In DNA form, the CDR3 reads TGCGCCAGCAGCTTGGCGGGATGGGCAGATACGCAGTATTTT. Variable domain in full (rest from reference TRBV5-1 and TRBJ2-3): KAGVTQTPRYLIKTRGQQVTLSCSPISGHRSVSWYQQTPGQGLQFLFEYFSETQRNKGNFPGRFSGRQFSNSRSEMNVSTLELGDSALYLCASSLAGWADTQYFGPGTRLTVL.

In regard to this clonotype: The junction shows a germline mismatch at one end, possibly a read error. The J gene is TRBJ2-7, the V gene TRBV6-5, with unresolved D. The DNA matches TRBJ2-4 better at its end, which makes the J call doubtful. This CDR3 spans 13 amino acids. Germline V gene lookup returns CDR1 MNHEY and CDR2 SVGAGI. The CDR3 DNA reads TGTGCCCGCAGCCCTGACTGGAGAAACATTCAGTACTTC. Its translation is CARSPDWRNIQYF.

The chain has TRBV2 and TRBJ1-2; D is possibly TRBD1 (5 bases). Trimming stripped 4 bases from V and 7 bases from J, with 19 bases between. CDR3 size: 15 residues. The V gene's germline CDR1 is SNHLY and CDR2 FYNNEI. CDR3 DNA sequence: TGTGCCAGCAGTGTAGACGGCAGGGCGGGTGGTGGCTACACCTTC. It is translated as CASSVDGRAGGGYTF.

V usage is TRBV6-1 and J usage is TRBJ2-7, with 7 bases identical to TRBD2. This CDR3 is built from 15 residues. Germline V gene lookup returns CDR1 MNHNS and CDR2 SASEGT. V gave up 2 bases and J gave up 7 bases; unmatched junction bases: 11. CDR3 coding DNA: TGTGCCAGCAGTGAAATGGCGGGAGTAAACAATGAGCAGTACTTC. The encoded protein is CASSEMAGVNNEQYF.

This clonotype appeared a few times. The chain carries TRBV30 and TRBJ1-1; 7 nucleotides line up with TRBD1. The V gene end was trimmed by 3 bases and the J gene end by 0 bases; junction bases not matched to a gene: 1. CDR1 is GTSNPN, CDR2 SVGIG, per germline (reference sequence). The CDR3 extends over 13 amino acids. The CDR3 nucleotides read TGTGCCTGGAGGGGACAGATGAACACTGAAGCTTTCTTT. Translating gives CAWRGQMNTEAFF.

For this clonotype: A far larger clone is a single base away, which makes a read error likely. The chain's CDR3 is CASSGQGYNQQFF. CDR3 nucleotides: TGTGCCAGCAGTGGACAGGGGTACAATCAGCAGTTCTTC. The chain is built from TRBV2 and TRBJ2-1; TRBD1 matches at 8 bases. The CDR3 sequence is 13 residues long. Per germline, CDR1 SNHLY and CDR2 FYNNEI.

A remark on this clonotype: Because the CDR3's place on the DNA is in doubt, the DNA is left out and the CDR3 is given as listed by TCRdb. The rearrangement uses TRBV28 and TRBJ1-5; the table names TRBD1, a call not compared with the DNA. Per germline, CDR1 MDHEN and CDR2 SYDVKM. Inclusive of both ends, the CDR3 amounts to 14 amino acids. CDR3 region: CASSSGQGDQPQHF.

A few counts support this clonotype. The chain employs TRBV3-1 and TRBJ2-3, with TRBD2 matching over 12 bases. CDR1 is LGHDT and CDR2 is YNNKEL in the germline V gene (reference sequence). V dropped 0 bases and J dropped 5; count of bases not matched to a gene: 9. The CDR3 is 18 amino acids. The CDR3, as DNA: TGTGCCAGCAGCCAAGATCGAGTGGCGACTAGCGGGAGAGATACGCAGTATTTT. This translates into CASSQDRVATSGRDTQYF.

The sample holds a few counts of this clonotype. This rearrangement joins TRBV5-8 to TRBJ2-7; D perhaps matches TRBD1 (5 bases). Trimming removed 1 base from V and 5 bases from J, with 13 bases in between. CDR1 SGHTS and CDR2 YDEGEE come from the germline V gene. CDR3 length equals 14 residues. The CDR3 reads CASSLRRTDNEQYF. CDR3 DNA sequence: TGTGCCAGCAGCTTGAGACGAACGGACAACGAGCAGTACTTC.

This clonotype showed up just a few times. The rearrangement links TRBV29-1 to TRBJ2-2; TRBD2 might be the D (5 bases). V lost 4 bases and J 7 bases, leaving 10 bases between the germline ends. The CDR3 runs to 12 residues. Germline loops: CDR1 SQVTM, CDR2 ANQGSEA. CDR3 amino acids: CSVGRGNGELFF. The DNA for the CDR3 is TGCAGCGTTGGAAGAGGGAACGGGGAGCTGTTTTTT.

This chain uses TRBV10-3 with TRBJ1-1; no clear D. Germline loops: CDR1 ENHRY, CDR2 SYGVKD. The CDR3 loop spans 16 amino acids. The V end lost 0 bases, the J end lost 3 bases, and 14 bases lay between the germline ends. The CDR3 coding sequence is TGTGCCATCAGTGAGTCATCCGGACTACTTTACACTGAAGCTTTCTTT. It encodes CAISESSGLLYTEAFF.

This clonotype was observed a few times. The V call is TRBV12-5, the J call TRBJ2-5; 8 positions match TRBD1. The CDR3 extends over 12 amino acids. CDR1 and CDR2 (germline): LGHNT, FRNRAP. The V gene end was trimmed by 2 bases and the J gene end by 11 bases; junction bases not matched to a gene: 4. The CDR3: CASGLLTGEQYF. DNA of the CDR3: TGTGCTAGTGGTTTGTTGACAGGGGAGCAGTACTTC.

At least ten counts were recorded for this clonotype. The V and J genes are TRBV13 and TRBJ2-7; D might be TRBD1 (5 bases). Trimming pared 1 base from V and 1 base from J, leaving 8 bases between. Germline-derived CDR1 and CDR2 are PRHDT and FYEKMQ (reference sequence). CDR3 length: 14 amino acids. This CDR3 reads CASSLVTESYEQYF. In DNA, the CDR3 is TGTGCCAGCAGCTTAGTGACAGAATCCTACGAGCAGTACTTC.

The V gene is TRBV4-2, the J gene TRBJ2-7; 9 bases are shared with TRBD2. The CDR3 contains 17 residues. CDR1 is LGHNA and CDR2 is YNFKEQ in the germline V gene. V was pared by 4 bases and J by 2 bases, with 12 bases of the junction left unmatched. This CDR3 reads CASSLRLAVIVPYEQYF. In DNA, the CDR3 is TGTGCCAGCAGCCTTAGACTAGCGGTTATAGTACCCTACGAGCAGTACTTC.

In its sample, this clonotype was seen a few times. This chain links TRBV24-1 with TRBJ1-5; unclear D gene. The CDR3 is made up of 14 amino acids. Trimming took 8 bases from V and 3 from J, leaving 13 bases between them. CDR1 and CDR2 (germline): KGHDR, SFDVKD. The CDR3 nucleotides read TGTGCCACCATCCTCCCCCCTTTCAATCAGCCCCAGCATTTT. Protein sequence: CATILPPFNQPQHF.

For the CDR3, the DNA is TGCAGCTCCCCGGGGCAGGCCGACCACAATGAGCAGTACTTC. It is translated as CSSPGQADHNEQYF. This rearrangement joins TRBV29-1 to TRBJ2-5, with D possibly called TRBD1 or TRBD2 (5 bases each). The germline V gene has CDR1 SQVTM and CDR2 ANQGSEA. This CDR3 spans 14 amino acids. With 8 bases removed from V and 11 bases from J, the gap between germline ends came to 27 bases.

The genes are TRBV5-1 and TRBJ1-2, with D possibly TRBD1 on 5 matching bases. This CDR3 comprises 13 residues. Germline V CDR1 and CDR2: SGHRS, YFSETQ. The ends were cut back, 3 bases at V and 10 bases at J, with 16 bases in the middle. The DNA of the CDR3 is TGCGCCAGCAGCTACGGGACTTCCGAGGCCTACACCTTC. Translation: CASSYGTSEAYTF. Full variable domain (remainder filled in from reference TRBV5-1 and TRBJ1-2): KAGVTQTPRYLIKTRGQQVTLSCSPISGHRSVSWYQQTPGQGLQFLFEYFSETQRNKGNFPGRFSGRQFSNSRSEMNVSTLELGDSALYLCASSYGTSEAYTFGSGTRLTVV.

The V call is TRBV6-2 or TRBV6-3, the J call TRBJ2-1, with D perhaps TRBD2 (6 bases). CDR1 and CDR2 (germline): MNHEY, SVGEGT. CDR3 length equals 15 residues. V lost 5 bases to trimming and J lost 3 bases, with 14 bases between them. DNA of the CDR3: TGTGCCAGCAGTCGGGGACGACTAGTCTACAATGAGCAGTTCTTC. It specifies CASSRGRLVYNEQFF.

This clonotype was counted between two and nine times. The chain employs TRBV28 and TRBJ1-5, with unresolved D. Germline V gives CDR1 MDHEN, CDR2 SYDVKM. This CDR3 has 19 residues. Trimming removed 3 bases from V and 6 bases from J, with 27 bases in between. Here the CDR3 reads CASSFFQARESSNRQPQHF. In DNA form, the CDR3 reads TGTGCCAGCAGTTTCTTCCAGGCACGCGAATCGTCGAACCGTCAGCCCCAGCATTTT.

Worth noting for this clonotype: A read error is possible here, since a much larger clone lies one base away. The chain is built from TRBV29-1 and TRBJ1-2, with D unresolved. The germline V gene has CDR1 SQVTM and CDR2 ANQGSEA. This CDR3 contains 11 residues. The CDR3 DNA reads as TGCAGCGTTACAAATAACTATGGCTGCACCTTC. It yields the protein CSVTNNYGCTF. Variable domain in full (rest from reference TRBV29-1 and TRBJ1-2): SAVISQKPSRDICQRGTSLTIQCQVDSQVTMMFWYRQQPGQSLTLIATANQGSEATYESGFVIDKFPISRPNLTFSTLTVSNMSPEDSSIYLCSVTNNYGCTFGSGTRLTVV.

This rearrangement joins TRBV4-1 to TRBJ2-7; TRBD1 matches at 8 bases. Germline lookup yields CDR1 MGHRA and CDR2 YSYEKL. The CDR3 covers 15 residues. V lost 0 bases and J lost 3; bases outside the gene matches: 4. The CDR3 coding sequence is TGCGCCAGCAGCCAAGAAGCTGGACAGGGCTACGAGCAGTACTTC. Protein product: CASSQEAGQGYEQYF.

This clonotype showed up just a few times. The chain has TRBV7-8 and TRBJ2-1; 8 bases match TRBD2. Germline V CDR1 and CDR2: SGHVS, FQNEAQ. Trimming at V came to 5 bases and at J to 9 bases, leaving 9 bases not matched to a gene. The CDR3 totals 14 residues. CDR3 bases: TGTGCCAGCAGCGTCTCCGGGACTAGAAGTGAGCAGTTCTTC. This sequence encodes CASSVSGTRSEQFF.

This clonotype was recorded a few times. V gene TRBV12-3 or TRBV12-4 combines with J gene TRBJ2-7; D is possibly TRBD2 (6 bases). CDR3 length: 15 amino acids. V lost 3 bases and J lost 5, with 17 bases in between. CDR3 in amino acids: CASSFFIGSPNEQYF. CDR3 in DNA: TGTGCCAGCAGTTTTTTTATCGGGAGTCCCAACGAGCAGTACTTC.

This clonotype has only a few counts. The chain couples TRBV4-2 to TRBJ2-3, with a tentative D call TRBD1 (6 bases). CDR3 length: 16 amino acids. The V end lost 0 bases, the J end lost 1 base, and 11 bases lay between the germline ends. Germline V gives CDR1 LGHNA, CDR2 YNFKEQ. CDR3 coding DNA: TGTGCCAGCAGCCAAGATCATGAGGGGGGCACAGATACGCAGTATTTT. This encodes CASSQDHEGGTDTQYF.

The sample holds many counts of this clonotype. The chain has TRBV4-2 and TRBJ2-7; D is perhaps TRBD1 or TRBD2 (5 bases each). The CDR3 runs to 17 residues. The germline V and J ends were trimmed by 1 base and 2 bases, with 18 bases remaining between them. Germline loops: CDR1 LGHNA, CDR2 YNFKEQ. CDR3 DNA: TGTGCCAGCAGCCAAGCTTTAGGGAACTTGGGGGCCTACGAGCAGTACTTC. Protein sequence: CASSQALGNLGAYEQYF.